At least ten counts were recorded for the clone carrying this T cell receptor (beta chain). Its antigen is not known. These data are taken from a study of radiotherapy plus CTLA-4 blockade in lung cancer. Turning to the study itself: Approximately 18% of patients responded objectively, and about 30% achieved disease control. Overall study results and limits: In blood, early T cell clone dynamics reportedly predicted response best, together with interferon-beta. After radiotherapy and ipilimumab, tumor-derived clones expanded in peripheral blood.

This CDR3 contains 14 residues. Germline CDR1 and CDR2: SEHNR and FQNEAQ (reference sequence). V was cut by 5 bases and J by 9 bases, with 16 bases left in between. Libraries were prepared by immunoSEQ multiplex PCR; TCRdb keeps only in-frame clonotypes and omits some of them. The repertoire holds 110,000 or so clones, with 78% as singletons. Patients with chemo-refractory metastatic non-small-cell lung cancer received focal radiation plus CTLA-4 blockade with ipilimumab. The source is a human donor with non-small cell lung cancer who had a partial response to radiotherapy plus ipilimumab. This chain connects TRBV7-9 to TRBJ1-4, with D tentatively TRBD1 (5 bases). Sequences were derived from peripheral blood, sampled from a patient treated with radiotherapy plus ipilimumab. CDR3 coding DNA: TGTGCCAGCAGCCCGACGGTTCAGGGTCAAAAACTGTTTTTT. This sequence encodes CASSPTVQGQKLFF.